These 31 T cell receptor beta chains share one sample of origin, sequenced in a study of cytotoxic CD8 clonotypes in ibrutinib-treated CLL. Only in-frame clones appear in the TCRdb table, and some are missing; sequencing was by immunoSEQ multiplex PCR. The data contain fewer than 200,000 clones, around 80% of them singletons. The source material was PBMCs, sampled after 24 months of ibrutinib treatment. The receptors come from a human donor with chronic lymphocytic leukemia.

This chain uses TRBV6-1 with TRBJ1-1, with 10 bases lining up with TRBD1. The CDR3 is made up of 17 amino acids. V shed 0 bases and J 7 bases; nucleotides not matched to a gene: 11. CDR1 is MNHNS and CDR2 is SASEGT in the germline V gene. The DNA for the CDR3 is TGTGCCAGCAGTGAAGCCTTACGGACAGGGGGAAAGCTTGAAGCTTTCTTT. Its translation: CASSEALRTGGKLEAFF.

This clone was counted a few times. This chain uses TRBV5-4 with TRBJ1-3; D is ambiguous. Between the trimmed V and J ends, which lost 1 base and 2 bases, there was a span of 13 bases. CDR3 length: 16 residues. Germline V lookup: CDR1 SGHNT, CDR2 YYREEE (reference sequence). In DNA, the CDR3 is TGTGCCAGCAGCTTGCCTCCGGGGAGGACTGGAAACACCATATATTTT. Protein product: CASSLPPGRTGNTIYF.

This chain connects TRBV5-6 to TRBJ1-2, with TRBD1 matching 9 bases. With 1 base clipped from V and 2 bases from J, the junction kept 3 bases outside the gene matches. Germline CDR1 SGHDT, CDR2 YYEEEE. The CDR3 sequence is 15 residues long. The CDR3 protein is CASSLWDRVNYGYTF. In DNA, the CDR3 is TGTGCCAGCAGCTTGTGGGACAGGGTAAACTATGGCTACACCTTC.

The chain has TRBV6-6 and TRBJ1-1; D is ambiguous. The germline V gene encodes CDR1 MNHNY and CDR2 SVGAGI (reference sequence). The CDR3 extends over 12 amino acids. The V and J ends lost 5 bases and 5 bases respectively, with 9 bases between them. The CDR3 DNA follows: TGTGCCAGCAGTACGGATAGTACTGAAGCTTTCTTT. Encoded protein: CASSTDSTEAFF.

This clone was seen a few times. The chain carries TRBV19 and TRBJ1-3; TRBD1 might be the D (5 bases). The CDR3 covers 15 residues. Germline values: CDR1 LNHDA, CDR2 SQIVND (reference sequence). V was trimmed by 5 bases and J by 0 bases, leaving 11 bases between them. The CDR3 coding sequence is TGTGCCAGTAGTCCCGGGGCTTCCTCTGGAAACACCATATATTTT. Residues: CASSPGASSGNTIYF.

The J gene is TRBJ2-7, the V gene TRBV28, with D unresolved. V was shortened by 7 bases and J by 5 bases, with 12 bases between the two germline ends. Germline-derived CDR1 and CDR2 are MDHEN and SYDVKM. This CDR3 is built from 12 residues. The CDR3 nucleotides are TGTGCCAGCACCCAACCCCCCCACGAGCAGTACTTC. It yields the protein CASTQPPHEQYF.

This clone came up a few times. V is TRBV5-4 and J is TRBJ2-7; 7 bases agree with TRBD1. The CDR3 is 13 residues long. Germline trimming cut 2 bases from V and 2 bases from J; bases unmatched to any gene: 1. CDR1 SGHNT and CDR2 YYREEE come from the germline V gene (reference sequence). The CDR3 DNA reads as TGTGCCAGCAGCTTCCAGGGGGCCTACGAGCAGTACTTC. The encoded protein is CASSFQGAYEQYF.

V and J are TRBV7-2 and TRBJ2-3; tentatively, D is TRBD2 (6 bases). Trimming removed 7 bases at V and 4 bases at J, with 18 bases between. The CDR3 length is 15 residues. CDR1 and CDR2 from the germline V gene are SGHTA and FQGNSA. The CDR3 sequence: CASNLRDWQADTQYF. CDR3 in DNA: TGTGCCAGCAACCTCCGGGACTGGCAGGCAGATACGCAGTATTTT.

This rearrangement joins TRBV19 to TRBJ2-5, with TRBD2 as a possible D gene (5 bases). The CDR3 loop spans 14 amino acids. Between the trimmed V and J ends, which lost 4 bases and 5 bases, there was a span of 14 bases. The germline CDR1 and CDR2 sequences are LNHDA and SQIVND (reference sequence). CDR3 protein: CASSRGSSLETQYF. CDR3 DNA sequence: TGTGCCAGTAGTAGAGGGAGTTCCCTTGAGACCCAGTACTTC.

This chain uses TRBV18 with TRBJ2-1; 14 bases align to TRBD2. This CDR3 region has 18 residues. The V gene end was trimmed by 4 bases and the J gene end by 7 bases; junction bases not matched to a gene: 12. Germline lookup yields CDR1 KGHSH and CDR2 LQKENI. The CDR3 DNA reads as TGTGCCAGCTCACTTAAGGGGGGGACTAGCGGGAGCAGGAATGAGCAGTTCTTC. It yields the protein CASSLKGGTSGSRNEQFF.

The chain has TRBV7-9 and TRBJ1-4, with D possibly TRBD1 on 5 matching bases. V was trimmed by 1 base and J by 7 bases, leaving 10 bases between them. Germline CDR1 SEHNR, CDR2 FQNEAQ (reference sequence). This CDR3 has 14 residues. CDR3 DNA sequence: TGTGCCAGCAGCTTAGTTGGGACGGCTGAAAAACTGTTTTTT. The encoded protein is CASSLVGTAEKLFF.

This clone has just one count. The V gene is TRBV19, the J gene TRBJ1-2; the D is unclear. CDR3 length: 13 amino acids. In germline, CDR1 is LNHDA, CDR2 SQIVND (reference sequence). The germline V and J ends were trimmed by 4 bases and 3 bases, with 9 bases remaining between them. CDR3: CASSKDTHYGYTF. The CDR3 DNA sequence: TGTGCCAGTAGTAAAGACACCCACTATGGCTACACCTTC.

The chain employs TRBV11-2 and TRBJ2-1; the match to TRBD2 covers 12 bases. The CDR3 spans 17 residues. Germline V CDR1 and CDR2: SGHAT, FQNNGV. V lost 4 bases to trimming and J lost 0 bases; unmatched junction nucleotides: 4. The CDR3 region has the DNA TGTGCCAGCAGCTCATCGACTAGCGGGAGCTCCTACAATGAGCAGTTCTTC. Its protein product is CASSSSTSGSSYNEQFF.

V is TRBV11-1 and J is TRBJ1-1; maybe TRBD1 (5 bases). The germline V and J ends were trimmed by 4 bases and 0 bases, with 6 bases remaining between them. The CDR3 extends over 13 amino acids. Germline CDR1 SGHAT, CDR2 FQDESV (reference sequence). DNA for the CDR3: TGTGCCAGCAGCTGGGACCTGAACACTGAAGCTTTCTTT. Its protein product is CASSWDLNTEAFF.

This chain links TRBV11-2 with TRBJ1-5; no firm D call. The CDR3 has 14 residues. V lost 1 base to trimming and J lost 0 bases, with 4 bases between them. Per the germline V gene, CDR1 is SGHAT and CDR2 is FQNNGV. The CDR3 coding sequence is TGTGCCAGCAGCTTAGCAGATAGCAATCAGCCCCAGCATTTT. Protein: CASSLADSNQPQHF.

The V call is TRBV5-1, the J call TRBJ2-6; 7 bases agree with TRBD1. Germline V CDR1 and CDR2: SGHRS, YFSETQ. The J segment lost 0 bases and the V segment lost 4 bases, leaving 10 bases of the junction unmatched. This CDR3 spans 18 amino acids. This CDR3 is CASSGDSLPYSGANVLTF. In nucleotides, the CDR3 is TGCGCCAGCAGCGGGGACAGTCTGCCTTACTCTGGGGCCAACGTCCTGACTTTC.

The V and J genes are TRBV2 and TRBJ1-5; TRBD1 agrees at 8 bases. V dropped 7 bases and J dropped 2; count of bases not matched to a gene: 7. The CDR3 is made up of 15 amino acids. CDR1 and CDR2 (germline): SNHLY, FYNNEI. Here the CDR3 DNA reads TGTGCCAGCATTGTGGGACAGGTCGGCAATCAGCCCCAGCATTTT. Translating gives CASIVGQVGNQPQHF.

The chain joins TRBV10-3 to TRBJ2-7; D gene unclear. The length of the CDR3 is 13 residues. Germline V gene sequence: CDR1 ENHRY, CDR2 SYGVKD. Trimming left V 4 bases short and J 2 bases short, with 9 bases between. The CDR3 DNA reads TGTGCCATCAGTGCAATAGGCCCCTACGAGCAGTACTTC. Translated, it gives CAISAIGPYEQYF.

This chain uses TRBV6-5 with TRBJ2-2; 7 nucleotides agree with TRBD2. This CDR3 has 12 amino acids. The V gene's germline CDR1 is MNHEY and CDR2 SVGAGI. V lost 8 bases, J lost 6 bases, and 3 bases stayed unmatched. The CDR3 DNA reads TGTGCCAGCTGGCGGGGGTCCGGGGAGCTGTTTTTT. Amino acid sequence: CASWRGSGELFF.

V and J are TRBV30 and TRBJ1-1; TRBD1 aligns across 7 bases. The CDR3 has 14 amino acids. Germline V lookup: CDR1 GTSNPN, CDR2 SVGIG (reference sequence). V gave up 5 bases and J gave up 4 bases; unmatched junction bases: 10. The CDR3 protein is CAWDRTGGITEAFF. The CDR3 nucleotides are TGTGCCTGGGACCGGACAGGAGGGATCACTGAAGCTTTCTTT.

This sequence joins TRBV19 and TRBJ1-5; 7 bases are a match to TRBD1. Germline V gives CDR1 LNHDA, CDR2 SQIVND (reference sequence). V lost 4 bases and J lost 4; bases outside the gene matches: 7. The CDR3 runs 15 residues. Here the CDR3 reads CASSTRQGSNQPQHF. In DNA, the CDR3 is TGTGCCAGTAGTACCAGACAGGGTTCAAATCAGCCCCAGCATTTT.

This chain joins TRBV7-9 and TRBJ2-7, with unresolved D. Per the germline V gene, CDR1 is SEHNR and CDR2 is FQNEAQ (reference sequence). CDR3 size: 13 residues. The ends were cut back, 1 base at V and 2 bases at J, with 6 bases in the middle. The CDR3 region is CASSLVWAYEQYF. CDR3 in DNA: TGTGCCAGCAGCTTAGTTTGGGCCTACGAGCAGTACTTC.

The chain uses TRBV5-6 and TRBJ1-2; D not certain. The length of the CDR3 is 12 residues. V lost 1 base, J lost 4 bases, and 5 bases lay in between. Per germline, CDR1 SGHDT and CDR2 YYEEEE. The CDR3 DNA follows: TGTGCCAGCAGCTTGAACACCTATGGCTACACCTTC. This translates into CASSLNTYGYTF.

The V call is TRBV19, the J call TRBJ1-5; no definite D call. Germline CDR1 and CDR2: LNHDA and SQIVND (reference sequence). Trimming pared 5 bases from V and 4 bases from J, leaving 9 bases between. The CDR3 has 13 residues. In DNA, the CDR3 is TGTGCCAGTAGTCGGGTGACTAATCAGCCCCAGCATTTT. This gives the protein CASSRVTNQPQHF.

The chain couples TRBV13 to TRBJ2-4; D call uncertain. The V gene's germline CDR1 is PRHDT and CDR2 FYEKMQ (reference sequence). There are 14 residues in the CDR3. V was trimmed by 6 bases and J by 0 bases, leaving 9 bases between them. The CDR3 nucleotides read TGTGCCAGCAGGATAGGTGGAGCCAAAAACATTCAGTACTTC. Translation: CASRIGGAKNIQYF.

The chain carries TRBV5-5 and TRBJ1-1; 7 bases map to TRBD1. There are 17 residues in the CDR3. The germline CDR1 and CDR2 sequences are SGHKS and YYEKEE (reference sequence). Trimming took 4 bases from V and 4 from J; bases not matched to a gene: 16. CDR3 region: CASSRDARGQGGTEAFF. The CDR3 DNA reads as TGTGCCAGCAGCCGAGATGCCCGGGGGCAGGGGGGCACTGAAGCTTTCTTT.

The chain joins TRBV7-2 to TRBJ2-3; 10 bases are a match to TRBD2. The CDR3 is 19 residues long. V shed 0 bases, J shed 2 bases, and the junction held 11 bases outside the gene matches. CDR1 is SGHTA, CDR2 FQGNSA, per germline. DNA for the CDR3: TGTGCCAGCAGCTTAGCGTTGGGTAGCGGGAGGATCCCCACAGATACGCAGTATTTT. Translation: CASSLALGSGRIPTDTQYF.

Remarks on this clone: Additional DNA sequences in this sample encode the identical CDR3. This chain joins TRBV9 and TRBJ2-2; no firm D call. Germline V CDR1 and CDR2: SGDLS, YYNGEE. The CDR3 consists of 13 residues. V was shortened by 0 bases and J by 5 bases, with 5 bases between the two germline ends. The chain's CDR3 is CASSVVGTGELFF. The CDR3 DNA reads TGTGCCAGCAGCGTAGTAGGGACCGGGGAGCTGTTTTTT.

This chain uses TRBV2 with TRBJ1-2; D is uncertain. Germline loops: CDR1 SNHLY, CDR2 FYNNEI. The CDR3 totals 13 residues. V was pared by 3 bases and J by 8 bases, with 13 bases between. CDR3 bases: TGTGCCAGCAGTGACTTGCAAAGACGGGGCTACACCTTC. Protein product: CASSDLQRRGYTF.

V is TRBV11-2 and J is TRBJ2-5; 12 nucleotides agree with TRBD2. CDR3 length equals 17 residues. V gave up 1 base and J gave up 5 bases; unmatched junction bases: 8. In germline, CDR1 is SGHAT, CDR2 FQNNGV. The DNA of the CDR3 is TGTGCCAGCAGCTTAGTGGCTAGCGGGAGGGCTAGGGAGACCCAGTACTTC. Its protein is CASSLVASGRARETQYF.

A few counts support this clone. This chain links TRBV29-1 with TRBJ2-1, with D perhaps TRBD2 (6 bases). Germline values: CDR1 SQVTM, CDR2 ANQGSEA. The CDR3 is 14 amino acids. V was trimmed by 8 bases and J by 3 bases, leaving 17 bases between them. The CDR3 region is CSTFSSAVYNEQFF. In nucleotides, the CDR3 is TGCAGCACATTCTCTAGCGCCGTCTACAATGAGCAGTTCTTC.